This TCR beta chain was profiled in a study of blood T cell repertoires in COVID-19. Study details: The samples span acute and convalescent COVID-19 from the United States, Italy and Spain. The cDNA or gDNA used as material had been derived from T cells, B-cell-depleted T cells, or PBMCs.

The CDR3 extends over 14 amino acids. Germline V gives CDR1 SGHTA, CDR2 FQGNSA. V was clipped by 1 base and J by 3 bases, with 10 bases between them. On this clone: The sample carries other DNA sequences with the same CDR3.

Authors' analysis steps: Reference gene primer amplification gave estimated nucleated cell counts. Method: immunoSEQ multiplex PCR; TCRdb's copy keeps in-frame clones and lacks some. That table gives V, J and clone size, and the DNA gave D and trimming. The sample yields over 95,000 clones, roughly 89% seen once. This chain links TRBV7-2 with TRBJ2-7, with a weak D call TRBD2 (7 bases). The receptor was isolated from a human donor with acute or convalescent COVID-19. The donor label of this sample is uncertain. What was sequenced was peripheral blood. CDR3 nucleotides: TGTGCCAGCAGCTTAGGGGGGGGCTTCTACGAGCAGTACTTC. This codes for CASSLGGGFYEQYF.